This TCR beta chain was retrieved from a study of persistence of HIV-infected CD4 T cells. General observations from the study: Degenerate expanded CDR3beta sequences were enriched among CMV- and Gag-responding cells.

Sequencing used immunoSEQ version 4 in survey mode. This table comes from immunoSEQ multiplex PCR, and its TCRdb copy is limited to in-frame clones, with some not included. This table holds more than 30,000 clones, around 80% found once. Note on this clone: What it binds is not known.

Stimulation used about 10 ug/mL lysate from CMV-infected fibroblasts. Memory cells lacking CD40L and CD69 with high CD45RO were sorted. A roughly 20-hour stimulation of CD8-depleted PBMCs used anti-CD28/CD49d costimulation, CD40-blocking antibody and enfuvirtide. Germline V CDR1 and CDR2: LNHNV, YYDKDF (reference sequence). Trimming took 3 bases from V and 4 from J; bases not matched to a gene: 18. This CDR3 is built from 19 residues. The sample in question was CD4+ T cells sorted from PBMCs after 18-hour stimulation, obtained from a patient who received antiretroviral therapy. The chain employs TRBV15 and TRBJ2-7; the match to TRBD1 covers 10 bases. This sequence was found in an adult man with HIV who was CMV-seropositive. CDR3 sequence (DNA): TGTGCCACCAGCAGGGGTCTTATCGCGGCCGTGGACAGGGGGTACGAGCAGTACTTC. Amino acid sequence: CATSRGLIAAVDRGYEQYF.